This entry lists 16 T cell receptor beta chains sequenced from one sample in a study of blood T cell repertoires in COVID-19. Produced via immunoSEQ multiplex PCR; TCRdb's table is partial and in-frame only. The data contain some 180,000 clones, around 79% of them singletons. The sample taken for sequencing was peripheral blood. Receptors originate from a woman in her forties with COVID-19, enrolled during active disease.

CDR3 amino acids: CASSNPQGLSGNTIYF. The CDR3 coding sequence is TGCGCCAGCAGCAACCCCCAGGGATTATCTGGAAACACCATATATTTT. J is TRBJ1-3 and V is TRBV5-1, with D perhaps TRBD1 (5 bases). This CDR3 is built from 16 residues. Germline V gene lookup returns CDR1 SGHRS and CDR2 YFSETQ. Trimming shortened V by 4 bases and J by 1 base, and 15 bases separated the two germline ends.

The gene calls are TRBV5-1 and TRBJ2-3, with 9 bases identical to TRBD1. Germline V gene lookup returns CDR1 SGHRS and CDR2 YFSETQ. This CDR3 region has 13 residues. V was pared by 4 bases and J by 5 bases, with 2 bases of the junction left unmatched. CDR3 sequence reads: CASSADRGDTQYF. DNA for the CDR3: TGCGCCAGCAGCGCGGACAGGGGAGATACGCAGTATTTT.

The chain uses TRBV6-1 and TRBJ1-1; 8 nucleotides agree with TRBD1. The J segment lost 6 bases and the V segment lost 1 base, leaving 4 bases of the junction unmatched. Germline V CDR1 and CDR2: MNHNS, SASEGT. The CDR3 totals 14 residues. This CDR3 is CASSEGTGYSEAFF. CDR3 nucleotide sequence: TGTGCCAGCAGTGAAGGGACAGGGTATTCTGAAGCTTTCTTT.

Of note for this clone: The same CDR3 can be traced to other DNA sequences in this sample. V and J are TRBV6-2 or TRBV6-3 and TRBJ2-3; 10 nucleotides agree with TRBD2. Germline lookup yields CDR1 MNHEY and CDR2 SVGEGT. Losses at the gene ends were 2 bases for V and 4 bases for J; bases not matched to a gene: 6. CDR3 length equals 16 residues. CDR3 bases: TGTGCCAGCAGTTACGGCCTAGCGGGAGATCCAGATACGCAGTATTTT. It codes for CASSYGLAGDPDTQYF.

The gene calls are TRBV9 and TRBJ2-5, with 7 bases that match TRBD2. This CDR3 comprises 16 residues. The junction had 10 bases not matched to a gene; V was cut back by 0 bases and J by 5 bases. Germline-derived CDR1 and CDR2 are SGDLS and YYNGEE. The CDR3 coding sequence is TGTGCCAGCAGCGTAGGGGTAGCGCGGGAGAGGGAGACCCAGTACTTC. This translates into CASSVGVARERETQYF.

This chain links TRBV9 with TRBJ1-2; 9 bases align to TRBD1. This CDR3 has 15 amino acids. CDR1 is SGDLS and CDR2 is YYNGEE in the germline V gene. The trim removed 0 bases at V and 7 bases at J, leaving 7 bases unmatched. The CDR3 coding sequence is TGTGCCAGCAGCGTAGCGGGACAGGGCTTACGTGGCTACACCTTC. Translating gives CASSVAGQGLRGYTF.

J is TRBJ1-2 and V is TRBV18, with TRBD1 matching 9 bases. This CDR3 has 14 amino acids. Germline CDR1 is KGHSH and CDR2 is LQKENI. V was pared by 2 bases and J by 4 bases, with 2 bases of the junction left unmatched. As DNA, the CDR3 is TGTGCCAGCTCACCAACGACAGGGGGCTATGGCTACACCTTC. Translated, it gives CASSPTTGGYGYTF.

The chain carries TRBV7-8 and TRBJ2-7; TRBD1 aligns across 8 bases. This CDR3 has 13 amino acids. Germline values: CDR1 SGHVS, CDR2 FQNEAQ. Trimming cost V 8 bases and J 4 bases; bases outside gene matches: 7. The DNA for the CDR3 is TGTGCCAGCCAGGGGGCGTCGGAATACGAGCAGTACTTC. Protein sequence: CASQGASEYEQYF.

Points on this clone: Other DNA sequences in the sample encode the same CDR3. The rearrangement uses TRBV30 and TRBJ1-3, with unresolved D. The V gene's germline CDR1 is GTSNPN and CDR2 SVGIG (reference sequence). CDR3 size: 14 residues. Trimming cost V 0 bases and J 3 bases, with 9 bases left between them. The CDR3 loop is CAWSVKGSGNTIYF. CDR3 sequence (DNA): TGTGCCTGGAGTGTTAAAGGGAGTGGAAACACCATATATTTT.

The chain employs TRBV29-1 and TRBJ1-1; D call uncertain. The CDR3 is 14 residues long. V was cut by 6 bases and J by 0 bases, with 14 bases left in between. The germline gives CDR1 SQVTM, CDR2 ANQGSEA. This CDR3 reads CSVGIQLMNTEAFF. The CDR3 coding sequence is TGCAGCGTAGGCATACAGCTTATGAACACTGAAGCTTTCTTT.

CDR3 DNA sequence: TGCGCCAGCAGCGGGGACAATAACTATGGCTACACCTTC. Encoded protein: CASSGDNNYGYTF. The gene calls are TRBV5-1 and TRBJ1-2; TRBD1 might be the D (6 bases). V lost 4 bases and J lost 1, with 8 bases in between. In germline, CDR1 is SGHRS, CDR2 YFSETQ. The CDR3 covers 13 residues.

Regarding this clone: The junction differs from germline at one of its ends, possibly a read error. The chain employs TRBV6-1 and TRBJ2-5, with TRBD2 identical over 11 bases. Looked up from germline, CDR1 is MNHNS and CDR2 is SASEGT. The CDR3 spans 16 residues. CDR3 nucleotide sequence: TGTGCCAGCAGCGAAGGACTAGCGGGCCTCCAAGAGACCCAGTACTTC. It is translated as CASSEGLAGLQETQYF.

This clone has a single count. This rearrangement joins TRBV6-5 to TRBJ2-7; D gene unclear. CDR1 and CDR2 (germline): MNHEY, SVGAGI. Trimming stripped 0 bases from V and 3 bases from J, with 9 bases between. The CDR3 covers 14 residues. The CDR3 nucleotides read TGTGCCAGCAGTTACTCGTTCGGAGACTACGAGCAGTACTTC. Its protein is CASSYSFGDYEQYF.

This chain links TRBV10-3 with TRBJ2-6; the D is unclear. Trimming left V 0 bases short and J 0 bases short, with 12 bases between. This CDR3 is built from 18 residues. Germline CDR1 reads ENHRY; CDR2 reads SYGVKD. CDR3 DNA: TGTGCCATCAGTGAGTCCACCGGTCTCCTCTCTGGGGCCAACGTCCTGACTTTC. It encodes CAISESTGLLSGANVLTF.

The rearrangement links TRBV18 to TRBJ1-3; 9 bases match TRBD1. V dropped 3 bases and J dropped 4; count of bases not matched to a gene: 7. CDR1 and CDR2 (germline): KGHSH, LQKENI. The CDR3 is made up of 16 amino acids. The CDR3: CASSPPGQGSGNTIYF. The CDR3 DNA reads TGTGCCAGCTCACCGCCGGGACAGGGATCCGGAAACACCATATATTTT.

The rearrangement links TRBV10-3 to TRBJ2-7; perhaps TRBD2 as D (6 bases). The V end lost 2 bases, the J end lost 6 bases, and 14 bases lay between the germline ends. The CDR3 totals 14 residues. CDR1 and CDR2 from the germline V gene are ENHRY and SYGVKD. The CDR3 here is CAISELRDGVEQYF. As DNA, the CDR3 is TGTGCCATCAGTGAGCTGCGGGATGGGGTCGAGCAGTACTTC.